A selection of T cell receptor beta chains follows, all from one sample in a study of shared clonotypes between healthy human individuals. The assay was immunoSEQ multiplex PCR, and TCRdb's table has in-frame clones only and misses some. Of about 800,000 clones in the sample, 90% to 97% were seen once. Material for sequencing was naive CD8+ T cells sorted from blood. Receptors were obtained from a man aged 25-40 years in good health. The CDR3 runs from the conserved cysteine through the conserved F or W. The D gene is left open where the match is weak. Part of the rows lack a size; the others show once, few, many or a class for expanded clones.

abundance	v_gene	d_gene	j_gene	CDR3aa	CDR3nt
.	TRBV4-1	.	TRBJ2-7	CASSQAMAGSYEQYF	TGCGCCAGCAGCCAAGCAATGGCGGGGTCCTACGAGCAGTACTTC
.	TRBV29-1	.	TRBJ2-3	CSVLPDADWGTDTQYF	TGCAGCGTTCTCCCAGACGCCGATTGGGGCACAGATACGCAGTATTTT
.	TRBV5-4	TRBD2	TRBJ2-7	CASSSSGSPLYEQYF	TGTGCCAGCAGTTCTAGCGGGAGTCCTCTCTACGAGCAGTACTTC
.	TRBV5-4	.	TRBJ2-2	CASSPEAGSKTGELFF	TGTGCCAGCAGCCCGGAGGCAGGATCCAAGACAGGGGAGCTGTTTTTT
.	TRBV4-2	.	TRBJ2-2	CASRQYGTFNTGELFF	TGTGCCAGCAGACAATACGGGACATTTAACACCGGGGAGCTGTTTTTT
once	TRBV7-2	TRBD2	TRBJ2-7	CASSFGLAFSYEQYF	TGTGCCAGCAGCTTCGGACTAGCGTTTTCCTACGAGCAGTACTTC
.	TRBV2	TRBD2	TRBJ2-1	CASRTTSGRLDEQFF	TGTGCCAGCAGAACCACTAGCGGGAGGCTCGATGAGCAGTTCTTC
once	TRBV5-6	.	TRBJ2-1	CASSLVGDSAYNEQFF	TGTGCCAGCAGCTTGGTGGGGGATTCGGCCTACAATGAGCAGTTCTTC
.	TRBV28	TRBD1	TRBJ2-7	CASSTTGTGTSSYEQYF	TGTGCCAGCAGTACAACCGGGACAGGGACCAGCTCCTACGAGCAGTACTTC
.	TRBV29-1	TRBD2	TRBJ2-3	CSVDGLAGGADTQYF	TGCAGCGTTGATGGGCTAGCGGGAGGGGCAGATACGCAGTATTTT
.	TRBV29-1	.	TRBJ2-7	CSVGGRGRSGTYEQYF	TGCAGCGTTGGTGGCAGGGGGAGGTCGGGGACCTACGAGCAGTACTTC
.	TRBV11-3	TRBD2	TRBJ2-5	CASSSREEETQYF	TGTGCCAGCAGCTCGCGGGAGGAGGAGACCCAGTACTTC
.	TRBV9	TRBD2	TRBJ2-1	CASSVSGAPYNEQFF	TGTGCCAGCAGCGTCAGCGGGGCCCCCTACAATGAGCAGTTCTTC
.	TRBV9	TRBD2	TRBJ2-3	CASSVAGLVADTQYF	TGTGCCAGCAGCGTAGCGGGACTAGTAGCAGATACGCAGTATTTT
.	TRBV7-9	TRBD1	TRBJ1-2	CASSPVGGGDGYTF	TGTGCCAGCAGCCCCGTGGGAGGGGGCGATGGCTACACCTTC
.	TRBV19	TRBD1	TRBJ2-2	CASRSGQGGTGELFF	TGTGCCAGTAGGAGTGGACAGGGTGGGACCGGGGAGCTGTTTTTT